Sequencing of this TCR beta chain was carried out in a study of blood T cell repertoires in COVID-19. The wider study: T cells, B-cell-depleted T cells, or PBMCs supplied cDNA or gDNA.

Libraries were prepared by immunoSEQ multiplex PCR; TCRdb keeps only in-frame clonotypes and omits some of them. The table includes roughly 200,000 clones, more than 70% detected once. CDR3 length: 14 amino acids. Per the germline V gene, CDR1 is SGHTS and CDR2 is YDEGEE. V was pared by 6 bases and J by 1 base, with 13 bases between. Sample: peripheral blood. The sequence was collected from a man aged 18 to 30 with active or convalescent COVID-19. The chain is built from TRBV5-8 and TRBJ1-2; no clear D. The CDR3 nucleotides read TGTGCCAGCACCCGGCTTGGGAGTAACTATGGCTACACCTTC. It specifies CASTRLGSNYGYTF. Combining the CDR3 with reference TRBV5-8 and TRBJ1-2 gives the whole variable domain EAGVTQSPTHLIKTRGQQATLRCSPISGHTSVYWYQQALGLGLQFLLWYDEGEERNRGNFPPRFSGRQFPNYSSELNVNALELEDSALYLCASTRLGSNYGYTFGSGTRLTVV.